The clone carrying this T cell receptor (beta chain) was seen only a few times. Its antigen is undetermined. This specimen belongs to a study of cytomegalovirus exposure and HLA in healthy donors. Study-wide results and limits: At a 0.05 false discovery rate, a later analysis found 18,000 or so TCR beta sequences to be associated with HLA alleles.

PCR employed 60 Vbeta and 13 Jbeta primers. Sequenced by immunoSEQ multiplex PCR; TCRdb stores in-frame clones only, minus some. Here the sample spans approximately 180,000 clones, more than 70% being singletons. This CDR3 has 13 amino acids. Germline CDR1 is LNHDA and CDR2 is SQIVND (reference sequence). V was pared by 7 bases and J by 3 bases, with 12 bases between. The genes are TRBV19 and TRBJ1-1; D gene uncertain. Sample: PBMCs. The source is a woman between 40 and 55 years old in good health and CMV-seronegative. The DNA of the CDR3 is TGTGCCAGTACCACTGGGCCAGACACTGAAGCTTTCTTT. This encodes CASTTGPDTEAFF.